This T cell receptor (beta chain) emerged from a study of CD8 T cell repertoires and HIV-1 epitope variants. Study-wide context: Tested: three Gag epitope families, Nef HW9 and YT9. Equal numbers of autologous T cell-negative cells presented antigen to enriched T cells. 1M T cells were kept uncultured as a baseline.

Profiling relied on immunoSEQ multiplex PCR, and the TCRdb table lists in-frame clones only, not all of them. The sample includes roughly 6,000 clones, around two thirds seen only once; the top ten take 45%. To note about this clone: The antigen is undetermined.

This sequence originates from a male donor with HIV. Sequences were obtained from cultured CD8+ T cells derived from PBMCs.

The CDR3 region has the DNA TGTGCTAGTGGGCAGAACACTGAAGCTTTCTTT. Its protein is CASGQNTEAFF. The J gene is TRBJ1-1, the V gene TRBV12-5; D is unclear. This CDR3 region has 11 residues. Germline lookup yields CDR1 LGHNT and CDR2 FRNRAP. V lost 6 bases and J lost 1, with 3 bases in between.